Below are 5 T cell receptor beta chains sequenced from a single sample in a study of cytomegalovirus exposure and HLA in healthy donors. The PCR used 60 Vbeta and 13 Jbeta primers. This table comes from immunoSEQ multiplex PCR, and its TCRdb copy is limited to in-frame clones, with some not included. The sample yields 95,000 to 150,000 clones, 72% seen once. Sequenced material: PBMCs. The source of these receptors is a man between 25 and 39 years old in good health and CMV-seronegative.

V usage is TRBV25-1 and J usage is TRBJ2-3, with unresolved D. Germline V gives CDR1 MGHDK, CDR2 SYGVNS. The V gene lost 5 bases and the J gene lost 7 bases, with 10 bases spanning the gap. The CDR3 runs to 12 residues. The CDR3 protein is CASSSLENTQYF. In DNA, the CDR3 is TGTGCCAGCAGTTCTCTCGAGAATACGCAGTATTTT.

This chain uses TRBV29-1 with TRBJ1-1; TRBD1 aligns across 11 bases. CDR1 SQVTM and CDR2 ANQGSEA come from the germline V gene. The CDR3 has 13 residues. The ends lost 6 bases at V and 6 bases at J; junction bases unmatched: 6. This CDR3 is CSVGQGGGPEAFF. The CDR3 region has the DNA TGCAGCGTGGGACAGGGGGGGGGCCCTGAAGCTTTCTTT.

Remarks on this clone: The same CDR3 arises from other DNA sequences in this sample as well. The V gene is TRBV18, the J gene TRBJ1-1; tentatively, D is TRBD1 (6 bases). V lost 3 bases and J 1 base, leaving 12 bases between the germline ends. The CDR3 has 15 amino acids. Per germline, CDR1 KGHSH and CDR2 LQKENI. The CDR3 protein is CASSPPGQRNTEAFF. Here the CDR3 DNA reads TGTGCCAGCTCACCCCCGGGACAACGGAACACTGAAGCTTTCTTT.

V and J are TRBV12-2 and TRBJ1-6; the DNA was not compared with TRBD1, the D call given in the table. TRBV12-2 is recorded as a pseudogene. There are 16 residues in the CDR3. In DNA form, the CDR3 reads TGTGCAAGTCGCTTAGGGCCGCCGCCCAGGGGATCACCCCTCCACTTT. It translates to CASRLGPPPRGSPLHF.

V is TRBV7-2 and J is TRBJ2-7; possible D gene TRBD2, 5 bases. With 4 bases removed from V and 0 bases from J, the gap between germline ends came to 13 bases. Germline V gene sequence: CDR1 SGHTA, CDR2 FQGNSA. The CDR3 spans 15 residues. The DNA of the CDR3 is TGTGCCAGCAGCTACGGGGAAGTAAGCTCCTACGAGCAGTACTTC. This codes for CASSYGEVSSYEQYF.